The rows below give T cell receptor beta chains drawn from one sample of a study of blood T cell repertoires in COVID-19. Assay used: immunoSEQ multiplex PCR; TCRdb lists only in-frame clones, some missing. This table holds about 220,000 clones, 70% to 85% found once. Sequenced sample: peripheral blood. The receptors were gathered from a man aged 50 to 60 with active or convalescent COVID-19. CDR3s include the opening cysteine and the closing phenylalanine or tryptophan. Fields, in order: J gene, clone size, D gene, V gene, CDR3 protein. A D gene is named only where the DNA matches it firmly. Expanded clones get a size class; other rows say once, few or many, or leave the size out.

TRBJ1-5 . . TRBV11-2 CASSLGSDQPQHF
TRBJ1-1 . TRBD1 TRBV27 CASSLRQGRNTEAFF
TRBJ1-1 once TRBD1 TRBV29-1 CSVDRGHTEAFF
TRBJ1-5 medium-sized . TRBV6-1 CASSEFGGSNQPQHF
TRBJ2-5 . TRBD2 TRBV27 CASSSGLAGQETQYF
TRBJ1-2 once . TRBV27 CASSRPEGDGYTF
TRBJ2-3 . . TRBV10-3 CAISERGLQFPDTQYF
TRBJ1-4 . . TRBV7-9 CASSLEGRGNEKLFF
TRBJ2-7 . TRBD2 TRBV28 CASQGGLAGYEQYF
TRBJ2-1 once TRBD1 TRBV7-9 CASSEQGYEQFF
TRBJ2-7 . . TRBV6-5 CASSPWTAFWEQYF
TRBJ2-6 . TRBD1 TRBV7-8 CASSVTGGGSGANVLTF
TRBJ2-5 . . TRBV27 CASSPGKTQYF
TRBJ2-1 . . TRBV27 CASSPNSGSYNEQFF
TRBJ1-2 few TRBD1 TRBV5-6 CASRGRDRRGSGYTF
TRBJ2-7 . . TRBV2 CASRGTRKPSYEQYF
TRBJ2-3 . . TRBV21-1 CASSPPPKRDPYADTQYF
TRBJ2-1 . TRBD2 TRBV7-3 CASSRTSGYNEQFF
TRBJ1-1 . . TRBV27 CASSGSPDRLNTEAFF
TRBJ2-3 . TRBD2 TRBV7-9 CASIPPGAGGSSDTQYF
TRBJ1-2 . . TRBV5-6 CASSPKAGYGYTF
TRBJ1-6 . . TRBV19 CASTPSRGSPLHF
TRBJ2-1 . . TRBV4-1 CASSQLEHLGGDEQFF
TRBJ1-1 . TRBD1 TRBV29-1 CSVERGTGNTEAFF
TRBJ2-5 . . TRBV27 CASSRDGFAETQYF
TRBJ2-5 few TRBD2 TRBV5-1 CASSLVSGGAGETQYF
TRBJ2-2 . . TRBV3-1/TRBV3-2 CASSQDPTTGELFF
TRBJ1-1 . TRBD1 TRBV7-3 CASSPDRGVGAFF
TRBJ1-1 . . TRBV5-3 CARSLEQGREGAFF
TRBJ1-5 . . TRBV27 CASSPRRKGAGNQPQHF
TRBJ2-6 . . TRBV2 CASSGHRGGGANVLTF
TRBJ2-5 . TRBD1 TRBV2 CASSGGTGRAETQYF
TRBJ2-7 . . TRBV21-1 CASSNLCREVAYEQYF
TRBJ2-3 . . TRBV24-1 CATSATDTQYF
TRBJ1-1 . . TRBV29-1 CSVLGPGSEAFF
TRBJ1-2 few . TRBV7-2 CASSSLSQGNGYTF
TRBJ2-7 . TRBD2 TRBV9 CASSVVTSGSYEQYF
TRBJ2-1 few TRBD2 TRBV9 CASSATGTSGYNEQFF
TRBJ1-1 . . TRBV3-1/TRBV3-2 CASSQLGGTEAFF
TRBJ1-5 . TRBD1 TRBV28 CASRTGAGSNQPQHF
TRBJ1-6 . TRBD1 TRBV27 CASSLGDRGYNSPLHF
TRBJ2-5 . . TRBV5-1 CASSLIPGRGAQKEGTQYF
TRBJ1-2 few TRBD1 TRBV5-5 CASSLAPITGGAYGYTF